Shown below are 18 T cell receptor beta chains from a single sample sequenced in a study of blood T cell repertoires in COVID-19. Profiled with immunoSEQ multiplex PCR; TCRdb holds only in-frame clones, not every one. The table has more than 50,000 clones, approximately 85% seen once. The sequencing sample was made of peripheral blood. The receptors derive from a human donor in a cohort sampled during active COVID-19.

The chain recombines TRBV6-2 or TRBV6-3 with TRBJ1-5; TRBD1 agrees at 8 bases. CDR3 size: 14 residues. The V and J ends lost 5 bases and 4 bases, in that order; junction bases with no gene match: 4. Germline V gives CDR1 MNHEY, CDR2 SVGEGT. CDR3 coding DNA: TGTGCCAGCAGTCCACAGGGGGGAAATCAGCCCCAGCATTTT. It translates to CASSPQGGNQPQHF.

In this sample, this clone turned up once. V is TRBV20-1 and J is TRBJ1-1, with 8 bases lining up with TRBD1. This CDR3 has 11 residues. V dropped 8 bases and J dropped 7; count of bases not matched to a gene: 6. Germline V gene lookup returns CDR1 DFQATT and CDR2 SNEGSKA (reference sequence). The CDR3 region has the DNA TGCAGTCCGGAACAGGGGGGTGAAGCTTTCTTT. Translation: CSPEQGGEAFF.

V is TRBV19 and J is TRBJ2-5, with 7 bases identical to TRBD2. The germline gives CDR1 LNHDA, CDR2 SQIVND (reference sequence). With V trimmed by 3 bases and J by 5 bases, 3 bases remained unmatched. CDR3 length equals 13 residues. Here the CDR3 reads CASSIPGGETQYF. CDR3 nucleotide sequence: TGTGCCAGTAGTATTCCCGGGGGGGAGACCCAGTACTTC.

CDR3 sequence (DNA): TGCGCCACTCGGTGGTACTTACAGAACTTCTCTGGGGCCAACGTCCTGACTTTC. Amino acid sequence: CATRWYLQNFSGANVLTF. The chain joins TRBV10-1 to TRBJ2-6; D remains unclear. V dropped 10 bases and J dropped 0 bases, with 22 bases sitting between them. The CDR3 is 18 amino acids. Germline values: CDR1 WNHNN, CDR2 SYGVQD (reference sequence).

The chain employs TRBV5-1 and TRBJ1-6; 8 nucleotides agree with TRBD1. This CDR3 has 15 residues. The germline gives CDR1 SGHRS, CDR2 YFSETQ. The J segment lost 8 bases and the V segment lost 2 bases, leaving 6 bases of the junction unmatched. The CDR3 reads CASSLRATGDSPLHF. DNA of the CDR3: TGCGCCAGCAGCTTACGAGCGACAGGGGATTCACCCCTCCACTTT.

The V and J genes are TRBV19 and TRBJ1-1; 12 bases agree with TRBD1. This CDR3 has 17 amino acids. Germline assignment: CDR1 LNHDA and CDR2 SQIVND (reference sequence). The J segment lost 4 bases and the V segment lost 6 bases, leaving 12 bases of the junction unmatched. The CDR3 spells CASRKSGTGGLGTEAFF. DNA for the CDR3: TGTGCCAGTAGGAAGTCCGGGACAGGGGGCTTGGGCACTGAAGCTTTCTTT.

The chain employs TRBV7-2 and TRBJ2-3; tentatively, D is TRBD1 (6 bases). Germline V lookup: CDR1 SGHTA, CDR2 FQGNSA. V lost 5 bases and J 6 bases, leaving 24 bases between the germline ends. This CDR3 region has 17 residues. The DNA for the CDR3 is TGTGCCAGCAGCAAAAGCAGGGGTTTAGGGCGTTCTGATACGCAGTATTTT. It is translated as CASSKSRGLGRSDTQYF.

V usage is TRBV5-1 and J usage is TRBJ2-3, with 9 bases identical to TRBD2. Germline CDR1 SGHRS, CDR2 YFSETQ. The CDR3 totals 18 residues. V was clipped by 1 base and J by 0 bases; unmatched bases: 9. CDR3 region: CASSLFSGGLISTDTQYF. The DNA for the CDR3 is TGCGCCAGCAGCTTGTTCAGCGGGGGGCTCATCAGCACAGATACGCAGTATTTT.

The V call is TRBV11-2, the J call TRBJ1-6, with D perhaps matching TRBD1 (5 bases). Trimming cost V 2 bases and J 3 bases, with 8 bases left between them. The CDR3 length is 15 residues. Germline V gives CDR1 SGHAT, CDR2 FQNNGV. The CDR3 spells CASSLPGVYNSPLHF. The DNA of the CDR3 is TGTGCCAGCAGCTTACCGGGGGTCTATAATTCACCCCTCCACTTT.

This rearrangement joins TRBV7-2 to TRBJ2-3; 15 nucleotides line up with TRBD2. Germline trimming cut 3 bases from V and 6 bases from J; bases unmatched to any gene: 7. The CDR3 extends over 17 amino acids. Germline V gives CDR1 SGHTA, CDR2 FQGNSA. CDR3 sequence reads: CASSFRTSGGAGDTQYF. As DNA, the CDR3 is TGTGCCAGCAGCTTCCGGACTAGCGGGGGGGCAGGGGATACGCAGTATTTT.

The chain has TRBV5-4 and TRBJ2-7; D uncertain. Trimming shortened V by 4 bases and J by 6 bases, and 17 bases separated the two germline ends. Germline CDR1 is SGHNT and CDR2 is YYREEE (reference sequence). The CDR3 is made up of 14 amino acids. The CDR3 here is CASSPPSPLAEQYF. The CDR3 DNA reads as TGTGCCAGCAGCCCACCATCCCCTTTGGCCGAGCAGTACTTC.

The V gene is TRBV9, the J gene TRBJ1-2, with 11 bases fitting TRBD1. V was pared by 3 bases and J by 5 bases, with 9 bases of the junction left unmatched. CDR1 SGDLS and CDR2 YYNGEE come from the germline V gene. The CDR3 runs 16 residues. The CDR3, as DNA: TGTGCCAGCAGCGGCGCCGGGACAGGGGGAAATTATGGCTACACCTTC. Protein: CASSGAGTGGNYGYTF.

The chain links TRBV5-6 to TRBJ2-5; D possibly corresponds to TRBD2 (6 bases). The CDR3 is 13 amino acids. The ends were cut back, 4 bases at V and 2 bases at J, with 9 bases in the middle. Germline loops: CDR1 SGHDT, CDR2 YYEEEE. Here the CDR3 reads CASSRGLQETQYF. CDR3 nucleotide sequence: TGTGCCAGCAGCCGGGGACTGCAAGAGACCCAGTACTTC. The whole variable domain, filled in from reference TRBV5-6 and TRBJ2-5, reads DAGVTQSPTHLIKTRGQQVTLRCSPKSGHDTVSWYQQALGQGPQFIFQYYEEEERQRGNFPDRFSGHQFPNYSSELNVNALLLGDSALYLCASSRGLQETQYFGPGTRLLVL.

The chain carries TRBV5-1 and TRBJ2-5, with TRBD2 matching 15 bases. Unmatched junction bases numbered 6, after V lost 4 bases and J lost 5 bases. The CDR3 covers 16 residues. Per germline, CDR1 SGHRS and CDR2 YFSETQ. The CDR3 is CASSPRTSGGAETQYF. The DNA for the CDR3 is TGCGCCAGCAGCCCCCGGACTAGCGGGGGGGCTGAGACCCAGTACTTC.

The chain joins TRBV7-6 to TRBJ2-7; TRBD1 matches 8 bases. V trimming: 1 base; J trimming: 5 bases; junction bases outside the gene matches: 4. Germline-derived CDR1 and CDR2 are SGHVS and FNYEAQ. The CDR3 totals 14 residues. CDR3 coding DNA: TGTGCCAGCAGCTTAGAGGCAGGGGGCGACGAGCAGTACTTC. Residues: CASSLEAGGDEQYF.

This clone has a handful of counts. This chain uses TRBV5-1 with TRBJ2-2; 7 positions agree with TRBD1. This CDR3 is built from 15 residues. J gave up 4 bases and V 2 bases, and 5 bases lay outside the gene matches. Germline lookup yields CDR1 SGHRS and CDR2 YFSETQ. The CDR3 here is CASSFRTGGTGELFF. CDR3 in DNA: TGCGCCAGCAGCTTCCGGACAGGTGGCACCGGGGAGCTGTTTTTT.

The sample holds one count of this clone. This rearrangement joins TRBV6-5 to TRBJ1-2; no definite D call. V shed 6 bases and J shed 1 base, with 9 bases lying between them. Germline values: CDR1 MNHEY, CDR2 SVGAGI. The CDR3 is made up of 13 amino acids. The CDR3 DNA reads TGTGCCAGCAGGGGCGAGAATAACTATGGCTACACCTTC. Its translation is CASRGENNYGYTF.

V and J are TRBV21-1 and TRBJ2-7; the table calls TRBD2, which could not be checked here. TRBV21-1 is described as a pseudogene. This CDR3 has 14 residues. The CDR3 region is CASSKVYSFYEQYF. The CDR3, as DNA: TGTGCCAGCAGCAAAGTGTACTCATTCTACGAGCAGTACTTC.